The 13 T cell receptor beta chains given below trace back to one sample, sequenced in a study of T cell responses to AZD1222 COVID-19 vaccine. Sequencing was performed with immunoSEQ multiplex PCR; in TCRdb, only in-frame clones are kept and a portion is missing. The sample shows about 150,000 clones, roughly 90% of them seen only once. The material sequenced was peripheral blood, taken on day 0 of MenACWY control vaccination. The receptor source for this set is an adult in good health.

V and J are TRBV9 and TRBJ1-2; D not resolved. The length of the CDR3 is 12 residues. The V end lost 3 bases, the J end lost 5 bases, and 8 bases lay between the germline ends. From germline, CDR1 is SGDLS and CDR2 YYNGEE. The CDR3 sequence is CASSASHYGYTF. Written as DNA, the CDR3 is TGTGCCAGCAGCGCCTCCCATTATGGCTACACCTTC.

Notes on this clone: This sample also contains other DNA sequences that code for the same CDR3. The chain employs TRBV5-1 and TRBJ2-2; D not certain. This CDR3 comprises 13 residues. Looked up from germline, CDR1 is SGHRS and CDR2 is YFSETQ. Trimming removed 0 bases from V and 8 bases from J, with 8 bases in between. CDR3 residues: CASSLGSTGELFF. The CDR3 DNA reads as TGCGCCAGCAGCTTGGGAAGCACTGGGGAGCTGTTTTTT.

This clone appeared a single time. The gene calls are TRBV30 and TRBJ2-7; D perhaps matches TRBD2 (5 bases). The CDR3 runs to 14 residues. Germline CDR1 and CDR2: GTSNPN and SVGIG (reference sequence). The V and J ends lost 5 bases and 2 bases respectively, with 16 bases between them. CDR3: CAWADWIGAYEQYF. Written as DNA, the CDR3 is TGTGCCTGGGCGGACTGGATCGGGGCCTACGAGCAGTACTTC.

The J gene is TRBJ1-5, the V gene TRBV15; possible D gene TRBD1, 6 bases. V shed 0 bases and J shed 1 base, with 10 bases lying between them. This CDR3 contains 16 residues. Germline loops: CDR1 LNHNV, CDR2 YYDKDF (reference sequence). CDR3: CATSRDPRGSNQPQHF. Written as DNA, the CDR3 is TGTGCCACCAGCAGAGATCCAAGGGGGAGCAATCAGCCCCAGCATTTT. The whole variable domain, filled in from reference TRBV15 and TRBJ1-5, reads DAMVIQNPRYQVTQFGKPVTLSCSQTLNHNVMYWYQQKSSQAPKLLFHYYDKDFNNEADTPDNFQSRRPNTSFCFLDIRSPGLGDTAMYLCATSRDPRGSNQPQHFGDGTRLSIL.

Here the CDR3 reads CASSRGLESSYEQYF. The CDR3 DNA sequence: TGTGCCAGCAGTAGGGGACTAGAGAGCTCCTACGAGCAGTACTTC. The chain joins TRBV5-4 to TRBJ2-7; 8 bases agree with TRBD2. The CDR3 is made up of 15 amino acids. V trimming: 5 bases; J trimming: 0 bases; junction bases outside the gene matches: 7. Germline CDR1 SGHNT, CDR2 YYREEE (reference sequence).

The chain carries TRBV7-2 and TRBJ1-4; D is unclear. This CDR3 comprises 16 residues. With 5 bases removed from V and 0 bases from J, the gap between germline ends came to 13 bases. Germline CDR1 SGHTA, CDR2 FQGNSA. The CDR3 protein is CASSPNRPPTNEKLFF. CDR3 coding DNA: TGTGCCAGCAGCCCAAATCGACCGCCAACTAATGAAAAACTGTTTTTT.

The chain carries TRBV6-4 and TRBJ2-2, with D perhaps matching TRBD2 (5 bases). The CDR3 spans 13 residues. CDR1 is MRHNA and CDR2 is SNTAGT in the germline V gene. Trimming took off 8 bases at V and 4 bases at J, with 11 bases between the two ends. The CDR3 DNA follows: TGTGCCAGCGGGAGAGGAGCCACCGGGGAGCTGTTTTTT. Amino acids: CASGRGATGELFF.

The rearrangement uses TRBV3-1 (or the pseudogene TRBV3-2) and TRBJ1-4; D ambiguous. Trimming took off 0 bases at V and 4 bases at J, with 9 bases between the two ends. CDR1 LGHDT and CDR2 YNNKEL come from the germline V gene (reference sequence). The CDR3 has 15 amino acids. In nucleotides, the CDR3 is TGTGCCAGCAGCCAAGATTTAGGGTTTAATGAAAAACTGTTTTTT. Its translation: CASSQDLGFNEKLFF.

The chain links TRBV6-6 to TRBJ2-7, with TRBD2 identical over 9 bases. The junction had 12 bases not matched to a gene; V was cut back by 9 bases and J by 3 bases. The CDR3 sequence is 15 residues long. CDR1 and CDR2 from the germline V gene are MNHNY and SVGAGI (reference sequence). CDR3: CASVPSGADVYEQYF. The CDR3 DNA reads TGTGCCAGTGTTCCTAGCGGGGCGGACGTCTACGAGCAGTACTTC.

This clone was recorded once. The chain recombines TRBV2 with TRBJ2-1; D call uncertain. Germline CDR1 SNHLY, CDR2 FYNNEI. V lost 5 bases and J lost 6, with 11 bases in between. The CDR3 is made up of 13 amino acids. The CDR3 spells CASSNYISNEQFF. CDR3 nucleotides: TGTGCCAGCAGTAATTATATAAGCAATGAGCAGTTCTTC.

The genes are TRBV2 and TRBJ1-2, with 8 bases matching TRBD1. The CDR3 contains 15 residues. From germline, CDR1 is SNHLY and CDR2 FYNNEI. The V and J ends lost 11 bases and 5 bases, in that order; junction bases with no gene match: 16. The CDR3 coding sequence is TGTGCCGTACAAGAAGCGGGGACAGGAGTTTATGGCTACACCTTC. This sequence encodes CAVQEAGTGVYGYTF.

CDR3 amino acids: CASSTQGGTDTQYF. The DNA of the CDR3 is TGTGCCAGTAGTACACAGGGGGGCACAGATACGCAGTATTTT. This chain links TRBV19 with TRBJ2-3; 8 nucleotides match TRBD1. CDR1 LNHDA and CDR2 SQIVND come from the germline V gene (reference sequence). There are 14 residues in the CDR3. The V gene end was trimmed by 4 bases and the J gene end by 1 base; junction bases not matched to a gene: 1.

The chain couples TRBV15 to TRBJ1-3, with D hard to call. Germline CDR1 LNHNV, CDR2 YYDKDF (reference sequence). V was shortened by 1 base and J by 4 bases, with 5 bases between the two germline ends. This CDR3 comprises 13 residues. The CDR3 is CATSRGSGNTIYF. CDR3 coding DNA: TGTGCCACCAGCAGAGGGTCCGGAAACACCATATATTTT. Using reference TRBV15 and TRBJ1-3 for the parts outside the CDR3, the full variable domain is DAMVIQNPRYQVTQFGKPVTLSCSQTLNHNVMYWYQQKSSQAPKLLFHYYDKDFNNEADTPDNFQSRRPNTSFCFLDIRSPGLGDTAMYLCATSRGSGNTIYFGEGSWLTVV.